The 2 T cell receptor beta chains below were found in one sample sequenced in a study of beta chain features in type 1 diabetes. Study findings and constraints: TCRB CDR3s were moderately but significantly shorter in Type 1 diabetes patients in all four CD4+ subsets.

The authors reverse transcribed all of the isolated RNA, so sequencing captured expressed TCRB transcripts. Repertoires were generated with immunoSEQ multiplex PCR, while TCRdb's copy carries only in-frame clones and drops some. The sample holds approximately 43,000 clones; approximately 60% are singletons and the top ten take approximately 1.6%. No antigen has been identified for these receptors. Sequencing was performed on Tregs from blood. All receptors come from a man aged 30 to 39 with type 1 diabetes. Some clones in this sample may be carry-over from other donors' samples.

In its sample, this clone was seen once. The junction departs from germline at one end; a sequencing error may be responsible. The V gene is TRBV4-3, the J gene TRBJ2-3; D perhaps matches TRBD2 (5 bases). CDR3 length: 16 residues. Germline V gives CDR1 LGHNA, CDR2 YSLEER. This CDR3 reads CASSQDYRASTNTQYF. CDR3 coding DNA: TGCGCCAGCAGCCAAGATTACCGCGCTAGCACAAATACGCAGTATTTT.

This chain joins TRBV7-2 and TRBJ2-1; the match to TRBD2 covers 7 bases. There are 14 residues in the CDR3. Per germline, CDR1 SGHTA and CDR2 FQGNSA. With 5 bases clipped from V and 9 bases from J, the junction kept 10 bases outside the gene matches. As DNA, the CDR3 is TGTGCCAGCAGCCCCTCGGGGGGACTCACTGAGCAGTTCTTC. Protein sequence: CASSPSGGLTEQFF.